Listed below are T cell receptor beta chains from one sample, sequenced in a study of T-cell memory formation after mild COVID-19. TCRdb reprocessed the 5' RACE reads via MiXCR and lists one record per CDR3 protein. The sample consists of hundreds of thousands of distinct CDR3 sequences, over 15% of them appearing once. Sequenced sample: PBMCs or a T cell subset sorted from them (not recorded which). The receptors stem from a young man who had mild COVID-19 (a few samples of this study predate the infection). Cell type and time point are not known. Both conserved end residues are part of each CDR3. Fields, in order: D gene, clone size, J gene, V gene, CDR3 protein, CDR3 DNA. The D gene is left open where the match is weak. Size is omitted from some rows. Given values are once, few, many or a class for expanded clones.

d_call: -
clone_size: few
j_call: TRBJ1-5
v_call: TRBV10-3
cdr3_aa: CAISESTGRGNQPQHF
cdr3_nt: TGTGCCATCAGTGAGTCCACCGGACGGGGCAATCAGCCCCAGCATTTT

d_call: -
clone_size: few
j_call: TRBJ1-5
v_call: TRBV18
cdr3_aa: CASSPKGFGNQPQHF
cdr3_nt: TGTGCCAGCTCACCTAAGGGGTTTGGCAATCAGCCCCAGCATTTT

d_call: -
clone_size: few
j_call: TRBJ2-5
v_call: TRBV7-9
cdr3_aa: CASTQGARGYQETQYF
cdr3_nt: TGTGCCAGCACCCAAGGGGCCCGGGGCTACCAAGAGACCCAGTACTTC

d_call: -
clone_size: -
j_call: TRBJ1-3
v_call: TRBV7-6
cdr3_aa: CASSCRSKTVSRNTIYF
cdr3_nt: TGTGCCAGCAGCTGCAGAAGCAAGACCGTCTCTCGGAACACCATATATTTT

d_call: TRBD2
clone_size: -
j_call: TRBJ2-1
v_call: TRBV4-2
cdr3_aa: CASSQDLRGGEGEQFF
cdr3_nt: TGTGCCAGCAGCCAAGATCTACGGGGGGGCGAAGGTGAGCAGTTCTTC

d_call: -
clone_size: -
j_call: TRBJ1-2
v_call: TRBV4-3
cdr3_aa: CASSQDFQSGGYTF
cdr3_nt: TGCGCCAGCAGCCAAGATTTCCAATCAGGAGGCTACACCTTC

d_call: -
clone_size: many
j_call: TRBJ2-3
v_call: TRBV24-1
cdr3_aa: CATSDFLGMAQYF
cdr3_nt: TGTGCCACCAGTGATTTCTTAGGTATGGCGCAGTATTTT

d_call: TRBD2
clone_size: -
j_call: TRBJ2-3
v_call: TRBV29-1
cdr3_aa: CSVEGLAGEITDTQYF
cdr3_nt: TGCAGCGTCGAGGGACTAGCGGGGGAGATCACAGATACGCAGTATTTT

d_call: -
clone_size: few
j_call: TRBJ2-3
v_call: TRBV7-2
cdr3_aa: CASSPGGLRDTQYF
cdr3_nt: TGTGCCAGCAGCCCAGGGGGGCTAAGAGATACGCAGTATTTT

d_call: -
clone_size: -
j_call: TRBJ2-1
v_call: TRBV6-1
cdr3_aa: CASRRTVYYEQFF
cdr3_nt: TGTGCCAGCAGAAGGACAGTGTATTATGAGCAGTTCTTC

d_call: -
clone_size: -
j_call: TRBJ2-7
v_call: TRBV12-3/TRBV12-4
cdr3_aa: CASSFFRSGEQYF
cdr3_nt: TGTGCCAGCAGTTTCTTCCGGAGTGGGGAGCAGTACTTC

d_call: TRBD1
clone_size: -
j_call: TRBJ2-2
v_call: TRBV5-1
cdr3_aa: CASSRGRVTGELFF
cdr3_nt: TGCGCCAGCAGTAGGGGGCGCGTAACCGGGGAGCTGTTTTTT

d_call: -
clone_size: few
j_call: TRBJ2-7
v_call: TRBV5-1
cdr3_aa: CASRSRVGGSYEQYF
cdr3_nt: TGCGCCAGCAGAAGTAGGGTGGGAGGCTCCTACGAGCAGTACTTC

d_call: TRBD2
clone_size: few
j_call: TRBJ2-1
v_call: TRBV7-9
cdr3_aa: CASSPLGGAYNEQFF
cdr3_nt: TGTGCCAGCAGCCCTCTCGGGGGGGCATACAATGAGCAGTTCTTC

d_call: TRBD1
clone_size: many
j_call: TRBJ1-6
v_call: TRBV5-5
cdr3_aa: CASSFPGGNSPLHF
cdr3_nt: TGTGCCAGCAGCTTCCCAGGGGGCAATTCACCCCTCCACTTT

d_call: TRBD1
clone_size: -
j_call: TRBJ2-5
v_call: TRBV27
cdr3_aa: CASSFFARGYQETQYF
cdr3_nt: TGTGCCAGCAGTTTTTTTGCCAGGGGGTACCAAGAGACCCAGTACTTC

d_call: -
clone_size: few
j_call: TRBJ2-1
v_call: TRBV5-1
cdr3_aa: CASSLEYESYNEQFF
cdr3_nt: TGCGCCAGCAGCCTGGAGTATGAGTCCTACAATGAGCAGTTCTTC

d_call: -
clone_size: -
j_call: TRBJ2-6
v_call: TRBV12-3/TRBV12-4
cdr3_aa: CASRVGPSGANVLTF
cdr3_nt: TGTGCCAGCAGGGTAGGCCCCTCTGGGGCCAACGTCCTGACTTTC

d_call: -
clone_size: -
j_call: TRBJ1-2
v_call: TRBV29-1
cdr3_aa: CSVAADNGGYTF
cdr3_nt: TGCAGCGTTGCGGCGGATAACGGTGGCTACACCTTC

d_call: -
clone_size: -
j_call: TRBJ2-6
v_call: TRBV6-1
cdr3_aa: CASSEKYSGANVLTF
cdr3_nt: TGTGCCAGCAGTGAGAAATACTCTGGGGCCAACGTCCTGACTTTC

d_call: -
clone_size: many
j_call: TRBJ2-2
v_call: TRBV7-6
cdr3_aa: CASSPRQATNTGELFF
cdr3_nt: TGTGCCAGCAGCCCCAGACAGGCCACGAACACCGGGGAGCTGTTTTTT

d_call: -
clone_size: few
j_call: TRBJ1-2
v_call: TRBV28
cdr3_aa: CASSQVPIGFYGYTF
cdr3_nt: TGTGCCAGCAGTCAGGTGCCAATAGGATTCTATGGCTACACCTTC

d_call: -
clone_size: few
j_call: TRBJ1-1
v_call: TRBV7-9
cdr3_aa: CASSPGPVTFF
cdr3_nt: TGTGCCAGCAGCCCAGGGCCGGTAACTTTCTTT

d_call: TRBD2
clone_size: -
j_call: TRBJ2-5
v_call: TRBV7-2
cdr3_aa: CASTLAGGPQETQYF
cdr3_nt: TGTGCCAGCACACTAGCGGGGGGGCCGCAAGAGACCCAGTACTTC

d_call: -
clone_size: -
j_call: TRBJ2-4
v_call: TRBV20-1
cdr3_aa: CSAIIRGTRIAKNIQYF
cdr3_nt: TGCAGTGCTATCATCAGGGGAACGCGGATAGCCAAAAACATTCAGTACTTC

d_call: -
clone_size: few
j_call: TRBJ1-6
v_call: TRBV4-2
cdr3_aa: CASSQDKGPREFHF
cdr3_nt: TGTGCCAGCAGCCAAGATAAAGGTCCCAGGGAGTTCCACTTT

d_call: -
clone_size: few
j_call: TRBJ1-2
v_call: TRBV20-1
cdr3_aa: CSARSRNYGYTF
cdr3_nt: TGCAGTGCTAGATCCCGGAACTATGGCTACACCTTC

d_call: TRBD1
clone_size: -
j_call: TRBJ2-1
v_call: TRBV20-1
cdr3_aa: CSARRGQVLSEQFF
cdr3_nt: TGCAGTGCGAGAAGAGGACAGGTACTGTCCGAGCAGTTCTTC

d_call: -
clone_size: few
j_call: TRBJ1-5
v_call: TRBV12-5
cdr3_aa: CASGLAPHGRPQHF
cdr3_nt: TGTGCTAGTGGTTTGGCACCCCATGGCCGGCCCCAGCATTTT

d_call: -
clone_size: few
j_call: TRBJ1-2
v_call: TRBV5-1
cdr3_aa: CASSTTLRDYGYTF
cdr3_nt: TGCGCCAGCAGCACAACCCTCCGGGACTATGGCTACACCTTC

d_call: -
clone_size: -
j_call: TRBJ1-1
v_call: TRBV5-5
cdr3_aa: CASSLRYRELAEAFF
cdr3_nt: TGTGCCAGCAGCTTGCGATACAGGGAGTTGGCTGAAGCTTTCTTT

d_call: -
clone_size: -
j_call: TRBJ1-1
v_call: TRBV7-2
cdr3_aa: CATMPSLDAAQAFF
cdr3_nt: TGTGCCACCATGCCTAGCCTCGACGCAGCCCAAGCTTTCTTT

d_call: TRBD1
clone_size: -
j_call: TRBJ2-4
v_call: TRBV7-2
cdr3_aa: CASSYWTGGVKNIQYF
cdr3_nt: TGTGCCAGCAGCTACTGGACAGGGGGTGTCAAAAACATTCAGTACTTC

d_call: -
clone_size: -
j_call: TRBJ2-3
v_call: TRBV9
cdr3_aa: CASSVASSDTQYF
cdr3_nt: TGTGCCAGCAGCGTAGCCAGTTCAGATACGCAGTATTTT

d_call: -
clone_size: -
j_call: TRBJ2-3
v_call: TRBV12-3/TRBV12-4
cdr3_aa: CASTSGGMGTDTQYF
cdr3_nt: TGTGCCAGCACCTCAGGAGGAATGGGCACAGATACGCAGTATTTT

d_call: TRBD1
clone_size: -
j_call: TRBJ2-3
v_call: TRBV4-1
cdr3_aa: CASSQGPGQGADTQYF
cdr3_nt: TGCGCCAGCAGCCAGGGTCCGGGACAGGGGGCAGATACGCAGTATTTT

d_call: -
clone_size: many
j_call: TRBJ1-1
v_call: TRBV4-3
cdr3_aa: CASSQEHWGEAFF
cdr3_nt: TGCGCCAGCAGCCAAGAACATTGGGGTGAAGCTTTCTTT

d_call: TRBD1
clone_size: -
j_call: TRBJ2-5
v_call: TRBV3-1
cdr3_aa: CASSPVPGQGPRLETQYF
cdr3_nt: TGTGCCAGCAGCCCAGTCCCGGGACAGGGGCCGAGGTTGGAGACCCAGTACTTC

d_call: -
clone_size: -
j_call: TRBJ1-2
v_call: TRBV6-2/TRBV6-3
cdr3_aa: CASSYNPGDYGYTF
cdr3_nt: TGTGCCAGCAGTTATAACCCGGGCGACTATGGCTACACCTTC

d_call: -
clone_size: few
j_call: TRBJ1-4
v_call: TRBV4-1
cdr3_aa: CASSQDGKLFF
cdr3_nt: TGCGCCAGCAGCCAAGACGGAAAACTGTTTTTT

d_call: -
clone_size: -
j_call: TRBJ2-7
v_call: TRBV5-1
cdr3_aa: CASSLIGSYEQYF
cdr3_nt: TGCGCCAGCAGCTTGATAGGCTCCTACGAGCAGTACTTC

d_call: TRBD1
clone_size: -
j_call: TRBJ1-5
v_call: TRBV6-2/TRBV6-3
cdr3_aa: CASTTSGTGNQPQHF
cdr3_nt: TGTGCCAGCACCACTTCCGGGACAGGGAATCAGCCCCAGCATTTT

d_call: -
clone_size: many
j_call: TRBJ2-3
v_call: TRBV5-1
cdr3_aa: CASSSSADTQYF
cdr3_nt: TGCGCCAGCAGCTCTAGCGCAGATACGCAGTATTTT

d_call: TRBD2
clone_size: -
j_call: TRBJ2-2
v_call: TRBV4-3
cdr3_aa: CASSRGLAGNTGELFF
cdr3_nt: TGCGCCAGCAGCCGCGGACTAGCGGGGAACACCGGGGAGCTGTTTTTT

d_call: -
clone_size: many
j_call: TRBJ2-5
v_call: TRBV4-1
cdr3_aa: CASSQGAGITQETQYF
cdr3_nt: TGCGCCAGCAGCCAAGGCGCCGGGATCACACAAGAGACCCAGTACTTC

d_call: -
clone_size: -
j_call: TRBJ2-5
v_call: TRBV12-3/TRBV12-4
cdr3_aa: CASSRTLGGETQYF
cdr3_nt: TGTGCCAGCAGCCGAACTCTGGGGGGTGAGACCCAGTACTTC

d_call: -
clone_size: -
j_call: TRBJ1-1
v_call: TRBV18
cdr3_aa: CASSPRTQGHTEAFF
cdr3_nt: TGTGCCAGCTCACCACGAACACAGGGACACACTGAAGCTTTCTTT

d_call: -
clone_size: many
j_call: TRBJ1-3
v_call: TRBV11-2
cdr3_aa: CASSRNPKGLSGNTIYF
cdr3_nt: TGTGCCAGCAGCCGAAACCCCAAGGGCCTCTCTGGAAACACCATATATTTT

d_call: -
clone_size: -
j_call: TRBJ1-5
v_call: TRBV24-1
cdr3_aa: CATSDGRNQPQHF
cdr3_nt: TGTGCCACCAGTGATGGGCGCAATCAGCCCCAGCATTTT

d_call: -
clone_size: many
j_call: TRBJ1-6
v_call: TRBV5-1
cdr3_aa: CASSLELGRSPLHF
cdr3_nt: TGCGCCAGCAGCTTGGAGTTGGGGCGTTCACCCCTCCACTTT

d_call: -
clone_size: few
j_call: TRBJ1-2
v_call: TRBV6-4
cdr3_aa: CASLSGGEKAYGYTF
cdr3_nt: TGTGCCAGCCTTAGTGGCGGCGAAAAAGCCTATGGCTACACCTTC

d_call: -
clone_size: -
j_call: TRBJ1-4
v_call: TRBV5-1
cdr3_aa: CASSSVGAEEEKLFF
cdr3_nt: TGCGCCAGCAGCTCGGTAGGGGCAGAGGAGGAAAAACTGTTTTTT

d_call: -
clone_size: few
j_call: TRBJ1-4
v_call: TRBV7-9
cdr3_aa: CASSATDVHRDEKLFF
cdr3_nt: TGTGCCAGCAGCGCGACAGATGTTCACCGGGATGAAAAACTGTTTTTT

d_call: -
clone_size: -
j_call: TRBJ2-5
v_call: TRBV7-8
cdr3_aa: CASSLPGGKTQYF
cdr3_nt: TGTGCCAGCAGCCTACCAGGGGGGAAGACCCAGTACTTC

d_call: TRBD1
clone_size: -
j_call: TRBJ1-1
v_call: TRBV28
cdr3_aa: CASSFRGRTKVPF
cdr3_nt: TGTGCCAGCAGTTTCAGGGGGAGAACAAAAGTGCCCTTT

d_call: TRBD2
clone_size: -
j_call: TRBJ2-1
v_call: TRBV12-3/TRBV12-4
cdr3_aa: CASTLTGLAVNEQFF
cdr3_nt: TGTGCCAGCACCTTAACTGGACTAGCGGTCAATGAGCAGTTCTTC

d_call: -
clone_size: few
j_call: TRBJ2-2
v_call: TRBV5-4
cdr3_aa: CASSLPSPANTGELFF
cdr3_nt: TGTGCCAGCAGTCTTCCGTCGCCTGCGAACACCGGGGAGCTGTTTTTT

d_call: -
clone_size: -
j_call: TRBJ2-3
v_call: TRBV28
cdr3_aa: CASSLGGPTQYF
cdr3_nt: TGTGCCAGCAGTTTGGGGGGTCCTACGCAGTATTTT

d_call: -
clone_size: few
j_call: TRBJ2-3
v_call: TRBV9
cdr3_aa: CASSKRRTDTQYF
cdr3_nt: TGTGCCAGCAGTAAGAGGCGCACAGATACGCAGTATTTT

d_call: -
clone_size: -
j_call: TRBJ2-5
v_call: TRBV5-1
cdr3_aa: CASSTYRTETQYF
cdr3_nt: TGCGCCAGCAGCACATACAGGACGGAGACCCAGTACTTC